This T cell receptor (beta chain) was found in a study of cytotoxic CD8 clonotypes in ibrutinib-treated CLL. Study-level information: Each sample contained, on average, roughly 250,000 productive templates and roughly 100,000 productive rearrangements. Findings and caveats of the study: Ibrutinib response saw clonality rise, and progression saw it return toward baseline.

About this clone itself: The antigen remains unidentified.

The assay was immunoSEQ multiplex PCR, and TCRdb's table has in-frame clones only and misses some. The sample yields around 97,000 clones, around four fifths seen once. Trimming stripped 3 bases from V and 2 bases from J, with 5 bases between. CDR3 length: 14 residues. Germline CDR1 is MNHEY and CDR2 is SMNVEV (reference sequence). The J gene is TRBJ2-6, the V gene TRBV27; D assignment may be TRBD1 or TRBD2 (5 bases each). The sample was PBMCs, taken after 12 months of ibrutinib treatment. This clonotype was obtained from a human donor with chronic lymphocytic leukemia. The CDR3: CASSLGAGANVLTF. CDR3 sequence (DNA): TGTGCCAGCAGTTTGGGGGCTGGGGCCAACGTCCTGACTTTC.